This note documents a single TCR beta chain sequence. Its antigen is not identified. In the same sample, other DNA sequences code for this CDR3. The data were taken from a study of T cell responses to AZD1222 COVID-19 vaccine. Broader study findings: Donors were chiefly white British, with a greater number of females, and clonal diversity was perhaps underestimated. Spike-wide coverage was observed for vaccine-associated CD4 TCRs, with dominant responses at 160-218 and 743-854. Breadth and depth of Spike-specific TCRs rose after two AZD1222 doses. Sampling that yielded the repertoires occurred only after the peak T cell response.

Sequencing was performed with immunoSEQ multiplex PCR; in TCRdb, only in-frame clones are kept and a portion is missing. The table shows about 120,000 clones, with around 91% occurring only once. The ends were cut back, 4 bases at V and 11 bases at J, with 8 bases in the middle. Germline V gene sequence: CDR1 SGHDN, CDR2 FVKESK. The CDR3 spans 11 residues. The source of this sequence is an adult in good health. The sample in question was peripheral blood, obtained on day 0 of AZD1222 vaccination. This sequence joins TRBV14 and TRBJ2-2; D gene unclear. The CDR3 protein is CASSLRTELFF. CDR3 DNA sequence: TGTGCCAGCAGCCTGAGAACCGAGCTGTTTTTT. The whole variable domain, remainder taken from reference TRBV14 and TRBJ2-2, is EAGVTQFPSHSVIEKGQTVTLRCDPISGHDNLYWYRRVMGKEIKFLLHFVKESKQDESGMPNNRFLAERTGGTYSTLKVQPAELEDSGVYFCASSLRTELFFGEGSRLTVL.